This TCR beta chain was captured in a study of T cells in Graves' hyperthyroidism and ophthalmopathy (dated by TCRdb to between 2018 and 2021). Background on the whole study: Peripheral blood was sampled at the time of initial diagnosis, prior to any treatment. A discovery cohort of 95 to 100 patients, fewer than 50 with Graves' ophthalmopathy and 55 to 65 with stable Graves' hyperthyroidism, was used to find distinguishing TCR V-J signatures. An independent validation cohort of under 20 hyperthyroidism patients and more than 15 patients who later progressed to ophthalmopathy tested prospective prediction of ophthalmopathy. The 100 or so discovery patients were divided at random into training and test sets in a 7:3 ratio. Thyroid tissue and blood T-cell repertoires from six or seven Graves' hyperthyroidism patients were also compared in the study. After sampling, hyperthyroidism patients received methimazole starting at 30 mg daily, and ophthalmopathy patients received high-dose intravenous methylprednisolone. According to the paper, TCR Vbeta CDR3 sequencing was carried out on some 140 peripheral blood samples, which came from 40 to 45 ophthalmopathy, 75 to 80 hyperthyroidism and approximately 17 progressor patients.

TCR beta CDR3 regions were amplified from RNA transcripts. For the first round of RT-PCR on the TCR CDR3, the HTBI primer set was used together with the Qiagen OneStep RT-PCR kit. A second multiplex PCR round built the libraries, followed by size selection and purification. Paired-end sequencing of the libraries was performed with 100 bp reads on an Illumina HiSeq2000. As for how the authors treated the data: SOAPnuke was used to process the raw data, throwing out any read that contained adapters or uncalled bases, had a mean Phred below 15, or lacked an exact constant-primer or identifier match. COPE v1.2.5 was used to merge the high-quality paired reads, and each unique nucleotide sequence was defined as a clonotype. MiTCR v1.1 was used to align the clonotypes against IMGT TRBV, TRBD and TRBJ reference segments. The analysis included only V-J combinations with a frequency above 0.0001, which together covered 99.2% of the repertoires. A TCS score was defined as the ratio of F50 (clonal expansion) to E x V (chaos), with BLOSUM62-based TCRdist applied between CDR3 peptides within each V-J. Welch's t-statistics and random forest reduced some 510 V-J features to 13, which were used in a naive Bayes classifier (R e1071). The public reads were run again by TCRdb, first through fastp at Q25 and then through MiXCR, and only productive beta chains were kept. Rows merge per CDR3 protein into single entries with the most common DNA and genes. The V and J calls and clone size come from TCRdb's table, not from the authors' own analysis. Within this sample are a few hundred thousand distinct CDR3 sequences, with about 16% of them counted one time only. The ten largest clones capture about 31% of the sample.

The research as a whole found: A 13 V-J signature model separated ophthalmopathy from stable hyperthyroidism, with approximately 87% sensitivity and roughly 81% specificity in cross-validation and 80%/75% in testing. No statistical method was used to fix the sample size in advance, and group allocation was not hidden from the investigators. Most expanded thyroid clonotypes (frequency above 0.001) were also detected in blood, suggesting blood repertoires may reflect thyroid immune responses. During validation, the model predicted progression to ophthalmopathy a median of approximately six months ahead of onset, with approximately 70% sensitivity and 72.22% specificity.

This clonotype was counted only a few times. This receptor's antigen is unknown. No clone much larger than this one lies a single base away; base qualities are absent. The CDR3 measures 15 amino acids from cysteine to phenylalanine. The DNA shown is the 45-base CDR3, in frame from base 1. Looking up the germline V gene yields CDR1 MNHEY and CDR2 SVGAGI. V ends up 5 bases short and J 1 base short, with an unmatched junction base count of 7. Ophthalmopathy patients had moderately to severely active disease, with a Clinical Activity Score of 3 or more, a NOSPECS grade of 4 or more, and a disease duration of less than 3 months. Patients with uncontrolled infections, other autoimmune diseases, pregnancy or lactation were excluded. Diagnoses were established on the basis of clinical symptoms, serum thyroxine and TRAb, thyroid ultrasound, and orbital computed tomography. PBMCs were isolated from more than 9 ml of fresh peripheral blood by Ficoll-Paque density gradient centrifugation. Total RNA was extracted with Trizol reagent, and quality was checked on an Agilent 2100 Bioanalyzer.

This sequence uses TRBV6-5 and TRBJ1-1; 7 bases in the junction line up with TRBD1. This clonotype was obtained from a woman under 40 with Graves' ophthalmopathy. What was sequenced was blood. The DNA sequence reads TGTGCCAGCAGTCCCCAGGGGGTCCCGAACACTGAAGCTTTCTTT. Translated, this gives CASSPQGVPNTEAFF.